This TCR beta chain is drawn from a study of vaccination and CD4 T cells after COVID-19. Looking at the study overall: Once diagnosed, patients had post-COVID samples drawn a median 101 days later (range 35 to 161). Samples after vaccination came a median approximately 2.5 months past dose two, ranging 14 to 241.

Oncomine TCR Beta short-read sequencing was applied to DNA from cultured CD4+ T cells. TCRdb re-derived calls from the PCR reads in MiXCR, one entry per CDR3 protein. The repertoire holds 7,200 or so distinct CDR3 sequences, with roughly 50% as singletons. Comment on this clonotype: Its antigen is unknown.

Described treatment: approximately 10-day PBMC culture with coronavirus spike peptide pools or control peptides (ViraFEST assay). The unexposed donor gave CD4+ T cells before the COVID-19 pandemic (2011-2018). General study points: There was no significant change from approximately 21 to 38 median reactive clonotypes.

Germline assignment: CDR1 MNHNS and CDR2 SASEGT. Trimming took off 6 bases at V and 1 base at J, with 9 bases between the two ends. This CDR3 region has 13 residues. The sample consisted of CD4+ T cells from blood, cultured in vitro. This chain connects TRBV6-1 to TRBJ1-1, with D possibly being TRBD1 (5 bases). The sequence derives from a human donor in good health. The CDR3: CASRWGRNTEAFF. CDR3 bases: TGTGCCAGCAGATGGGGACGGAACACTGAAGCTTTCTTT.